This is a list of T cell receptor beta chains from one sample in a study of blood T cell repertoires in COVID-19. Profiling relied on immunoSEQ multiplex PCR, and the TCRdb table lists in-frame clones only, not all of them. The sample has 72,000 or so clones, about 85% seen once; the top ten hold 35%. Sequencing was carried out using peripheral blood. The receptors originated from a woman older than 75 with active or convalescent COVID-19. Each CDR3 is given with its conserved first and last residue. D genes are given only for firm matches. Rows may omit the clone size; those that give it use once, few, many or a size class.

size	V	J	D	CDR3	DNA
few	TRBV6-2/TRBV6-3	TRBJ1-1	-	CASSYGRLTAPTEAFF	TGTGCCAGCAGTTACGGACGTTTGACAGCGCCCACTGAAGCTTTCTTT
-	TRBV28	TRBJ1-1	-	CASSLPGARGSTEAFF	TGTGCCAGCAGTCTTCCAGGGGCCCGGGGAAGCACTGAAGCTTTCTTT
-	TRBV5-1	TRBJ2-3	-	CASSLEDSSTDTQYF	TGCGCCAGCAGCTTAGAGGATTCTAGCACAGATACGCAGTATTTT
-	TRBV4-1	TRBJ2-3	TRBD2	CASSQVEAGLDTDTQYF	TGCGCCAGCAGCCAAGTGGAAGCGGGGCTCGACACAGATACGCAGTATTTT
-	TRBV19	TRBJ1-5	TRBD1	CASSWDRGKPQHF	TGTGCCAGTAGTTGGGACAGGGGAAAGCCCCAGCATTTT
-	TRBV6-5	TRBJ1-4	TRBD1	CASSPGQGNEKLFF	TGTGCCAGCAGTCCGGGACAGGGGAATGAAAAACTGTTTTTT
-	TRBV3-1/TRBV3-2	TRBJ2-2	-	CASSQGYPSTGELFF	TGTGCCAGCAGCCAAGGGTATCCTAGCACCGGGGAGCTGTTTTTT
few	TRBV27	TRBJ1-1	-	CASNANRENTEAFF	TGTGCCAGCAACGCAAACAGGGAGAACACTGAAGCTTTCTTT
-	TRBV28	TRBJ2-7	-	CASSLGAQSSYEQYF	TGTGCCAGCAGTTTAGGGGCCCAGAGCTCCTACGAGCAGTACTTC
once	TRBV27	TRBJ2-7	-	CASSLRGSYEQYF	TGTGCCAGCAGTCTCCGGGGGTCCTACGAGCAGTACTTC
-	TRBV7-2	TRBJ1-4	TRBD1	CASSLTDRGNEKLFF	TGTGCCAGCAGCCTGACGGACAGGGGAAATGAAAAACTGTTTTTT
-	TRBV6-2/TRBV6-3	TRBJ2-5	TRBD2	CASSYHLSGGVQETQYF	TGTGCCAGCAGTTACCATTTGAGCGGGGGGGTTCAAGAGACCCAGTACTTC
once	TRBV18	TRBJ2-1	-	CASSASVISPVTYNEQFF	TGTGCCAGCTCAGCTAGCGTCATCTCGCCGGTGACCTACAATGAGCAGTTCTTC
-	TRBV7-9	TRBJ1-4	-	CASSPTGGENEKLFF	TGTGCCAGCAGCCCGACGGGGGGTGAGAATGAAAAACTGTTTTTT